The 31 T cell receptor beta chains listed next were all sequenced from one sample in a study of T-cell reconstitution after alpha-beta-depleted transplantation in children. The authors prepared the TCRbeta library with unique molecular identifiers. TCRdb re-analysed the PCR reads in MiXCR, keeping a single row per CDR3 protein. The sample records about 490,000 distinct CDR3 sequences, 10% to 13% being singletons. The input for sequencing was PBMCs, taken before TCRalphabeta/CD19-depleted stem cell transplant. These receptors all come from a child aged 2-15 years with inherited bone marrow failure, due to receive a stem cell transplant.

In its sample, this clonotype was seen many times. This sequence joins TRBV12-3 or TRBV12-4 and TRBJ2-7; TRBD2 agrees at 11 bases. This CDR3 has 15 residues. The V segment lost 8 bases and the J segment 5 bases; nucleotides outside the gene matches: 11. DNA of the CDR3: TGTGCCAGCGTAGAGGGCACTAGCGGGAGCCACGAGCAGTACTTC. Its translation is CASVEGTSGSHEQYF.

This clonotype was seen only a few times. The gene calls are TRBV27 and TRBJ2-6; a possible D gene is TRBD1 (5 bases). This CDR3 has 16 amino acids. Deletions cut 3 bases from V and 1 base from J, with 10 bases between. Looked up from germline, CDR1 is MNHEY and CDR2 is SMNVEV (reference sequence). The CDR3 reads CASSFQGESGANVLTF. For the CDR3, the DNA is TGTGCCAGCAGTTTCCAAGGGGAATCTGGGGCCAACGTCCTGACTTTC.

This clonotype appeared many times. The V and J genes are TRBV20-1 and TRBJ2-7, with 11 nucleotides matching TRBD2. CDR1 is DFQATT, CDR2 SNEGSKA, per germline (reference sequence). The CDR3 has 15 residues. With V trimmed by 6 bases and J by 5 bases, 12 bases remained unmatched. CDR3 in amino acids: CSADPNSGRANEQYF. CDR3 nucleotide sequence: TGCAGTGCAGACCCCAATAGCGGGAGGGCCAACGAGCAGTACTTC.

This clonotype was picked up many times. The chain recombines TRBV20-1 with TRBJ1-2, with D perhaps matching TRBD1 (5 bases). Deletions cut 1 base from V and 4 bases from J, with 16 bases between. The CDR3 runs to 15 residues. Germline values: CDR1 DFQATT, CDR2 SNEGSKA (reference sequence). CDR3 loop: CSARVLTGALYGYTF. Here the CDR3 DNA reads TGCAGTGCTAGAGTGCTAACAGGAGCCCTCTATGGCTACACCTTC.

This clonotype was seen only a few times. The chain has TRBV5-1 and TRBJ2-2; a weak D match, TRBD2 (6 bases). Trimming took off 1 base at V and 5 bases at J, with 12 bases between the two ends. This CDR3 comprises 15 residues. Germline V gene lookup returns CDR1 SGHRS and CDR2 YFSETQ. The CDR3 DNA is TGCGCCAGCAGCTTGCTAGCGACCACTACCGGGGAGCTGTTTTTT. Encoded protein: CASSLLATTTGELFF.

This clonotype was observed a few times. The gene calls are TRBV19 and TRBJ1-5; the match to TRBD1 covers 8 bases. Trimming cost V 6 bases and J 3 bases; bases outside gene matches: 7. The CDR3 is 15 residues long. The germline V gene encodes CDR1 LNHDA and CDR2 SQIVND (reference sequence). The CDR3, as DNA: TGTGCCAGTAGCCTAGACCAGGGGGCCAATCAGCCCCAGCATTTT. Its translation is CASSLDQGANQPQHF.

The genes are TRBV20-1 and TRBJ2-1; weak D call: TRBD2 (6 bases). This CDR3 contains 14 residues. CDR1 DFQATT and CDR2 SNEGSKA come from the germline V gene (reference sequence). V was cut by 5 bases and J by 5 bases, with 16 bases left in between. The CDR3 protein is CSAPPGLTHNEQFF. In DNA, the CDR3 is TGCAGTGCTCCTCCGGGACTTACGCACAATGAGCAGTTCTTC.

Many counts were recorded for this clonotype. The chain links TRBV5-1 to TRBJ1-6; D not resolved. V lost 0 bases and J 6 bases, leaving 22 bases between the germline ends. Germline V gene sequence: CDR1 SGHRS, CDR2 YFSETQ. The CDR3 length is 19 residues. CDR3 residues: CASSLVSLTLTSANSPLHF. The CDR3 nucleotides read TGCGCCAGCAGCTTGGTCAGCCTAACCTTGACGTCGGCTAATTCACCCCTCCACTTT.

This clonotype was observed many times. The J gene is TRBJ2-1, the V gene TRBV27; 8 nucleotides align to TRBD2. CDR1 is MNHEY, CDR2 SMNVEV, per germline (reference sequence). The ends lost 4 bases at V and 8 bases at J; junction bases unmatched: 10. CDR3 length: 15 amino acids. The CDR3: CASSSISGSQDEQFF. DNA for the CDR3: TGTGCCAGCAGTTCAATAAGCGGGAGCCAGGATGAGCAGTTCTTC.

The sample holds a few counts of this clonotype. The chain joins TRBV14 to TRBJ2-1, with D possibly TRBD2 on 6 matching bases. CDR1 and CDR2 from the germline V gene are SGHDN and FVKESK. The CDR3 is 15 residues long. V was clipped by 0 bases and J by 6 bases, with 12 bases between them. CDR3 region: CASSQEATRRNEQFF. DNA for the CDR3: TGTGCCAGCAGCCAAGAGGCGACTAGACGCAATGAGCAGTTCTTC.

Ten or more counts support this clonotype. The rearrangement joins TRBV5-4 to TRBJ1-1, with 9 bases that match TRBD1. The CDR3 has 14 amino acids. Trimming took 7 bases from V and 10 from J; bases not matched to a gene: 14. Germline V lookup: CDR1 SGHNT, CDR2 YYREEE (reference sequence). CDR3: CASGTPGTGLLAFF. The CDR3 bases are TGTGCCAGCGGAACTCCGGGGACAGGGCTTCTAGCTTTCTTT. Together with reference TRBV5-4 and TRBJ1-1, the CDR3 gives the full variable domain: ETGVTQSPTHLIKTRGQQVTLRCSSQSGHNTVSWYQQALGQGPQFIFQYYREEENGRGNFPPRFSGLQFPNYSSELNVNALELDDSALYLCASGTPGTGLLAFFGQGTRLTVV.

There are many counts of this clonotype. The chain combines TRBV9 with TRBJ2-3, with a tentative D call TRBD2 (6 bases). Trimming cost V 0 bases and J 2 bases, with 7 bases left between them. The CDR3 is 14 residues long. CDR1 is SGDLS, CDR2 YYNGEE, per germline. CDR3 coding DNA: TGTGCCAGCAGCGTAGGGGGGGACACAGATACGCAGTATTTT. As protein: CASSVGGDTDTQYF. Using reference TRBV9 and TRBJ2-3 for the parts outside the CDR3, the full variable domain is DSGVTQTPKHLITATGQRVTLRCSPRSGDLSVYWYQQSLDQGLQFLIQYYNGEERAKGNILERFSAQQFPDLHSELNLSSLELGDSALYFCASSVGGDTDTQYFGPGTRLTVL.

The table lists this clonotype with many counts. The J gene is TRBJ2-7, the V gene TRBV5-1, with TRBD1 matching over 7 bases. The CDR3 is made up of 19 amino acids. The ends lost 4 bases at V and 3 bases at J; junction bases unmatched: 22. Per the germline V gene, CDR1 is SGHRS and CDR2 is YFSETQ. This CDR3 is CASSAFVTGDGPDFYEQYF. CDR3 nucleotide sequence: TGCGCCAGCAGCGCCTTCGTTACAGGGGATGGGCCTGATTTCTACGAGCAGTACTTC.

The sample holds many counts of this clonotype. The rearrangement uses TRBV11-2 and TRBJ2-1; perhaps TRBD2 as D (6 bases). This CDR3 spans 18 amino acids. Germline lookup yields CDR1 SGHAT and CDR2 FQNNGV. V lost 3 bases, J lost 8 bases, and 26 bases lay in between. CDR3 amino acids: CASSLGLGGGPISHEQFF. For the CDR3, the DNA is TGTGCCAGCAGCTTGGGCCTGGGAGGAGGGCCAATCAGCCATGAGCAGTTCTTC.

The V and J genes are TRBV9 and TRBJ1-1; 8 bases are shared with TRBD1. This CDR3 contains 17 residues. The trim removed 4 bases at V and 0 bases at J, leaving 11 bases unmatched. Looked up from germline, CDR1 is SGDLS and CDR2 is YYNGEE. In nucleotides, the CDR3 is TGTGCCAGCAGCCAACACCCGGGACAGGTTATGAACACTGAAGCTTTCTTT. Translated: CASSQHPGQVMNTEAFF.

This chain joins TRBV11-3 and TRBJ1-1; 7 positions agree with TRBD1. The V gene end was trimmed by 8 bases and the J gene end by 11 bases; junction bases not matched to a gene: 11. The CDR3 spans 12 residues. CDR1 is SGHNT and CDR2 is YENEEA in the germline V gene. This CDR3 reads CASWDSSQEAFF. The CDR3, as DNA: TGTGCCAGCTGGGACAGTTCCCAGGAGGCTTTCTTT.

This clonotype was recorded many times. J is TRBJ2-7 and V is TRBV29-1, with D tentatively TRBD2 (6 bases). This CDR3 spans 12 amino acids. Germline V gene lookup returns CDR1 SQVTM and CDR2 ANQGSEA. Trimming left V 7 bases short and J 3 bases short, with 13 bases between. DNA for the CDR3: TGCAGCGGTGCGGGACCAAACTACGAGCAGTACTTC. It yields the protein CSGAGPNYEQYF.

This clonotype showed up many times. This chain uses TRBV5-5 with TRBJ2-1; TRBD2 matches at 9 bases. V dropped 5 bases and J dropped 4; count of bases not matched to a gene: 10. The CDR3 loop spans 16 amino acids. CDR1 and CDR2 (germline): SGHKS, YYEKEE (reference sequence). The CDR3 reads CASSPLAGQSYNEQFF. The CDR3 DNA sequence: TGTGCCAGCAGTCCCCTAGCGGGACAATCATACAATGAGCAGTTCTTC.

This clonotype was detected ten times or more. The rearrangement uses TRBV2 and TRBJ2-7, with D tentatively TRBD1 (6 bases). The CDR3 spans 17 residues. Germline CDR1 reads SNHLY; CDR2 reads FYNNEI. V gave up 6 bases and J gave up 5 bases, with 26 bases separating them. CDR3 coding DNA: TGTGCCAGCAGCTACCCCCAGACAGGACCCCCTGCCGACGAGCAGTACTTC. This translates into CASSYPQTGPPADEQYF.

This clonotype has a count of ten or more. The rearrangement uses TRBV25-1 and TRBJ1-6; TRBD1 aligns across 8 bases. Germline loops: CDR1 MGHDK, CDR2 SYGVNS. This CDR3 has 15 residues. V lost 1 base, J lost 7 bases, and 3 bases stayed unmatched. The CDR3 spells CASSELQGGNSPLHF. Here the CDR3 DNA reads TGTGCCAGCAGTGAATTACAGGGGGGCAATTCACCCCTCCACTTT.

This clonotype was observed a few times. The V and J genes are TRBV29-1 and TRBJ1-2; D is perhaps TRBD1 (6 bases). Between the trimmed V and J ends, which lost 3 bases and 4 bases, there was a span of 12 bases. CDR1 and CDR2 (germline): SQVTM, ANQGSEA. The CDR3 runs to 13 residues. The CDR3 DNA reads as TGCAGCGTTGACCCAGGGGACCCCTATGGCTACACCTTC. Protein product: CSVDPGDPYGYTF.

The chain has TRBV28 and TRBJ1-6; D not resolved. Germline V gives CDR1 MDHEN, CDR2 SYDVKM. V was cut by 3 bases and J by 0 bases, with 15 bases left in between. This CDR3 spans 18 amino acids. The CDR3 region is CASSFPWTESSYNSPLHF. The CDR3 nucleotides are TGTGCCAGCAGTTTCCCCTGGACGGAGAGCTCCTATAATTCACCCCTCCACTTT.

Points on this clonotype: This probably arose from a read error, given a far larger clone one base away. The V gene is TRBV4-1, the J gene TRBJ2-1; 11 bases are shared with TRBD2. This CDR3 is 16 amino acids long. The germline CDR1 and CDR2 sequences are MGHRA and YSYEKL. The chain's CDR3 is CASSQGTSGSYNVQFF. The CDR3 nucleotides read TGCGCCAGCAGCCAGGGGACTAGCGGTTCCTACAATGTGCAGTTCTTC.

This clonotype has ten or more counts. The rearrangement links TRBV9 to TRBJ2-6; no reliable D call. This CDR3 has 15 amino acids. Trimming cost V 8 bases and J 0 bases, with 12 bases left between them. Per the germline V gene, CDR1 is SGDLS and CDR2 is YYNGEE. The CDR3 is CASAALHSGANVLTF. For the CDR3, the DNA is TGTGCCAGTGCCGCACTGCACTCTGGGGCCAACGTCCTGACTTTC.

This clonotype was counted many times. The V and J genes are TRBV27 and TRBJ2-5; 7 bases line up with TRBD2. The CDR3 contains 11 residues. J was trimmed by 5 bases and V by 9 bases; bases with no gene match: 3. Germline lookup yields CDR1 MNHEY and CDR2 SMNVEV (reference sequence). The CDR3 region is CARGLRETQYF. In nucleotides, the CDR3 is TGTGCCAGGGGACTAAGGGAGACCCAGTACTTC.

This clonotype was found many times. The chain couples TRBV12-3 or TRBV12-4 to TRBJ1-2; D gene unclear. Trimming took off 6 bases at V and 4 bases at J, with 15 bases between the two ends. The CDR3 is made up of 14 amino acids. The CDR3 reads CASSSTVPGYGYTF. The DNA for the CDR3 is TGTGCCAGCAGCTCCACGGTCCCTGGCTATGGCTACACCTTC.

This clonotype was counted many times. This chain connects TRBV20-1 to TRBJ2-5, with 7 bases fitting TRBD1. This CDR3 spans 13 amino acids. Germline CDR1 reads DFQATT; CDR2 reads SNEGSKA (reference sequence). J lost 8 bases, V lost 7 bases, and 13 bases had no gene match. For the CDR3, the DNA is TGCAGTGTTACGAACAGGGGATGGGGTACCCAGTACTTC. Residues: CSVTNRGWGTQYF.

This clonotype appeared many times. This chain connects TRBV9 to TRBJ1-4; D is uncertain. The V end lost 0 bases, the J end lost 3 bases, and 12 bases lay between the germline ends. The CDR3 sequence is 16 residues long. Per germline, CDR1 SGDLS and CDR2 YYNGEE. The DNA of the CDR3 is TGTGCCAGCAGCGTAGCTACGACCACTTCTAATGAAAAACTGTTTTTT. It translates to CASSVATTTSNEKLFF.

This clonotype was detected many times. V and J are TRBV29-1 and TRBJ2-7, with D tentatively TRBD2 (6 bases). Germline CDR1 reads SQVTM; CDR2 reads ANQGSEA. The CDR3 sequence is 13 residues long. V was pared by 1 base and J by 2 bases, with 9 bases between. The CDR3 here is CSVEGGVAYEQYF. CDR3 sequence (DNA): TGCAGCGTTGAAGGCGGGGTGGCCTACGAGCAGTACTTC.

With respect to this clonotype: A read error may be the cause here, since a much bigger clone is one base away. The genes are TRBV6-5 and TRBJ2-2; D unclear. V was shortened by 2 bases and J by 9 bases, with 10 bases between the two germline ends. CDR1 and CDR2 from the germline V gene are MNHEY and SVGAGI. There are 13 residues in the CDR3. The chain's CDR3 is CASSYTYGRELFF. The CDR3 DNA sequence: TGTGCCAGCAGTTACACGTATGGCAGGGAGCTGTTTTTT.

There are many counts of this clonotype. This rearrangement joins TRBV30 to TRBJ1-2; 7 nucleotides match TRBD1. The CDR3 totals 13 residues. V lost 0 bases and J lost 5; bases outside the gene matches: 3. Germline V gives CDR1 GTSNPN, CDR2 SVGIG (reference sequence). The CDR3 DNA reads as TGTGCCTGGAGTGTTCTGGGACAGTATGGCTACACCTTC. This gives the protein CAWSVLGQYGYTF.